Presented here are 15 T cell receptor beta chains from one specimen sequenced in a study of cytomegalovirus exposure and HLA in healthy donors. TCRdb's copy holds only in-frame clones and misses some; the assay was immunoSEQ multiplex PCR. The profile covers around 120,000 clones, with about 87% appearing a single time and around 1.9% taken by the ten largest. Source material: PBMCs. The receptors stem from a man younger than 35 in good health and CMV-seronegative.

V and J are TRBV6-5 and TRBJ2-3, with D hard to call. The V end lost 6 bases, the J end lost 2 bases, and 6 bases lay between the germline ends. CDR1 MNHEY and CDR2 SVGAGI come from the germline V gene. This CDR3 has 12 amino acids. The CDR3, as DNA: TGTGCCAGCAGCGACTTCACAGATACGCAGTATTTT. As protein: CASSDFTDTQYF.

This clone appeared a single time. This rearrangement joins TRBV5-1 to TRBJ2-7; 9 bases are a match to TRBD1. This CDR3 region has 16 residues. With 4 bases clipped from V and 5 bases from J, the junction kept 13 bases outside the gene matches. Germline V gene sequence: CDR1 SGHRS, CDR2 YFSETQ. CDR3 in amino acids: CASSLSATGGIDEQYF. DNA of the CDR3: TGCGCCAGCAGCCTCTCAGCAACAGGGGGCATCGACGAGCAGTACTTC.

The DNA for the CDR3 is TGCGCCAGCAGCGGGACTAGCGGGGGGGCTACAGATACGCAGTATTTT. Its protein product is CASSGTSGGATDTQYF. The chain joins TRBV5-1 to TRBJ2-3, with TRBD2 identical over 16 bases. Trimming took 4 bases from V and 3 from J; bases not matched to a gene: 2. This CDR3 has 16 residues. Germline CDR1 and CDR2: SGHRS and YFSETQ. The variable domain in full, completed from reference TRBV5-1 and TRBJ2-3, reads KAGVTQTPRYLIKTRGQQVTLSCSPISGHRSVSWYQQTPGQGLQFLFEYFSETQRNKGNFPGRFSGRQFSNSRSEMNVSTLELGDSALYLCASSGTSGGATDTQYFGPGTRLTVL.

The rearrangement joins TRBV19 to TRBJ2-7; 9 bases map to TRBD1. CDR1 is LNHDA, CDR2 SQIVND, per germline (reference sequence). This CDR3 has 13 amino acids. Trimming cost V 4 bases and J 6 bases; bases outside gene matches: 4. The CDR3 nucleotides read TGTGCCAGTAGTAGGGGACAGGGATCCGAGCAGTACTTC. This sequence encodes CASSRGQGSEQYF.

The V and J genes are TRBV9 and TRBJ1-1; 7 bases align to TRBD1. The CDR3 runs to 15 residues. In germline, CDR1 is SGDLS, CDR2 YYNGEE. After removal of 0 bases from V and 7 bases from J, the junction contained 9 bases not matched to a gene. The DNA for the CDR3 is TGTGCCAGCAGCGTAGCTACGGACAGGACTTTTGAAGCTTTCTTT. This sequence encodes CASSVATDRTFEAFF. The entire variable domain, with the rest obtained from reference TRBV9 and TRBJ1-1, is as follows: DSGVTQTPKHLITATGQRVTLRCSPRSGDLSVYWYQQSLDQGLQFLIQYYNGEERAKGNILERFSAQQFPDLHSELNLSSLELGDSALYFCASSVATDRTFEAFFGQGTRLTVV.

The CDR3 DNA is TGTGCCAGCAGCTCGGACAGGGTGCGAGGCTACACCTTC. Encoded protein: CASSSDRVRGYTF. The chain links TRBV7-2 to TRBJ1-2, with TRBD1 identical over 8 bases. The V gene end was trimmed by 4 bases and the J gene end by 8 bases; junction bases not matched to a gene: 6. Germline lookup yields CDR1 SGHTA and CDR2 FQGNSA. The CDR3 length is 13 residues.

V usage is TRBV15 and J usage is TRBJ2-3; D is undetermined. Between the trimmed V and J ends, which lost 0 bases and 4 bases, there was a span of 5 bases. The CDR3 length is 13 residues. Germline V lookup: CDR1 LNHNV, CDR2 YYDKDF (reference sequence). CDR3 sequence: CATSRDPADTQYF. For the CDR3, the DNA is TGTGCCACCAGCAGAGATCCCGCAGATACGCAGTATTTT.

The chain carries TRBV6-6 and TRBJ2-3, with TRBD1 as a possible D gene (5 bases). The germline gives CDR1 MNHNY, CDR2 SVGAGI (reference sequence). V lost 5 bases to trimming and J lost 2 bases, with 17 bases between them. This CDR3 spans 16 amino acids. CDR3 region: CASSPPLGVNTDTQYF. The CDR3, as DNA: TGTGCCAGCAGTCCACCTCTAGGGGTCAACACAGATACGCAGTATTTT.

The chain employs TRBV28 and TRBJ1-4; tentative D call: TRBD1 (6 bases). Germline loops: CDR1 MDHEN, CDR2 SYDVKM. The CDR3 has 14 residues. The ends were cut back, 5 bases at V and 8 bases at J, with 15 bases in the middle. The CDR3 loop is CASSPRQDGEKLFF. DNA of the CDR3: TGTGCCAGCAGTCCACGACAGGACGGGGAAAAACTGTTTTTT. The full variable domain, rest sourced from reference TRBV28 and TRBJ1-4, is DVKVTQSSRYLVKRTGEKVFLECVQDMDHENMFWYRQDPGLGLRLIYFSYDVKMKEKGDIPEGYSVSREKKERFSLILESASTNQTSMYLCASSPRQDGEKLFFGSGTQLSVL.

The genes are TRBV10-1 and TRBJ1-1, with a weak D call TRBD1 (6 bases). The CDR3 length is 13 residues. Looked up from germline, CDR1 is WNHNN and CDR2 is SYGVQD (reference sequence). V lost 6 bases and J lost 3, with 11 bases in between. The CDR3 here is CASSQGRYTEAFF. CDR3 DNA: TGCGCCAGCAGCCAGGGGCGGTACACTGAAGCTTTCTTT.

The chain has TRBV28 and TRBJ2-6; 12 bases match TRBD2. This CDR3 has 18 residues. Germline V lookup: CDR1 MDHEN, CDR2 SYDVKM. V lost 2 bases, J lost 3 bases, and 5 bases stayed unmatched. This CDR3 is CASSLTGLAGIGANVLTF. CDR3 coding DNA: TGTGCCAGCAGTTTAACAGGACTAGCGGGAATTGGGGCCAACGTCCTGACTTTC. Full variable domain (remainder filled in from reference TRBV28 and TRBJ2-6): DVKVTQSSRYLVKRTGEKVFLECVQDMDHENMFWYRQDPGLGLRLIYFSYDVKMKEKGDIPEGYSVSREKKERFSLILESASTNQTSMYLCASSLTGLAGIGANVLTFGAGSRLTVL.

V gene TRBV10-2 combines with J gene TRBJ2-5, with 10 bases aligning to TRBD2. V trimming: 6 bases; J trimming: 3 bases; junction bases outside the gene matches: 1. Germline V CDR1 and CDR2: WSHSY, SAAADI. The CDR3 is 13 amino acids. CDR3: CASRGLAEETQYF. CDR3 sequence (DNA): TGCGCCAGCAGAGGACTAGCGGAAGAGACCCAGTACTTC.

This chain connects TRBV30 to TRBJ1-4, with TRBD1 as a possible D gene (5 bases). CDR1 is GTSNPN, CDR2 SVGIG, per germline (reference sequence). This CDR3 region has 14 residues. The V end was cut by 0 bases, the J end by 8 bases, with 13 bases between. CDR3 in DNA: TGTGCCTGGAGTGTTGGAGGGGACTTAGAAAAACTGTTTTTT. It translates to CAWSVGGDLEKLFF.

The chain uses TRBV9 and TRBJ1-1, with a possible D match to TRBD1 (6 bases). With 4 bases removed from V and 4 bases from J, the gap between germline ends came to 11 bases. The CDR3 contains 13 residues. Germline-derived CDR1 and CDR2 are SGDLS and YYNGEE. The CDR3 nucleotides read TGTGCCAGCAGCTTCACAGGGACCACTGAAGCTTTCTTT. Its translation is CASSFTGTTEAFF. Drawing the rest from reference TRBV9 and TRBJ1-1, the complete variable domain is DSGVTQTPKHLITATGQRVTLRCSPRSGDLSVYWYQQSLDQGLQFLIQYYNGEERAKGNILERFSAQQFPDLHSELNLSSLELGDSALYFCASSFTGTTEAFFGQGTRLTVV.

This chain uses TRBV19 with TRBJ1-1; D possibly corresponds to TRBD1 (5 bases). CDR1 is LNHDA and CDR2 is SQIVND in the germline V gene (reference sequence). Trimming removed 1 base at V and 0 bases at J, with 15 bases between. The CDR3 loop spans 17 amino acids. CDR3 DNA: TGTGCCAGTAGTATAGGTCCCCCGGGCAGGGTGAACACTGAAGCTTTCTTT. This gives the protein CASSIGPPGRVNTEAFF.